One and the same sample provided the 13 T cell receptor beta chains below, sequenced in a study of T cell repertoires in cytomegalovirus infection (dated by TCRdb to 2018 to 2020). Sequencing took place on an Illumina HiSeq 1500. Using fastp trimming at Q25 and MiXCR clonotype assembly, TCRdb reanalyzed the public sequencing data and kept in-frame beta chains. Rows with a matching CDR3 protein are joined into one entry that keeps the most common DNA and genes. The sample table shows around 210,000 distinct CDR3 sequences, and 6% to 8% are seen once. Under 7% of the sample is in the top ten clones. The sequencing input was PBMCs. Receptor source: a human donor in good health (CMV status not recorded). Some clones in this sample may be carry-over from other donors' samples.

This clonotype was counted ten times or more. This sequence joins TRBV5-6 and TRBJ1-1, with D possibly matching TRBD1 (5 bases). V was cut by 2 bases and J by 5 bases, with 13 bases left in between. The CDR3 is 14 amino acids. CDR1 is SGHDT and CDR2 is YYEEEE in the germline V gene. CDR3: CASSFSMRGTEAFF. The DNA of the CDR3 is TGTGCCAGCAGCTTCTCTATGAGGGGAACTGAAGCTTTCTTT.

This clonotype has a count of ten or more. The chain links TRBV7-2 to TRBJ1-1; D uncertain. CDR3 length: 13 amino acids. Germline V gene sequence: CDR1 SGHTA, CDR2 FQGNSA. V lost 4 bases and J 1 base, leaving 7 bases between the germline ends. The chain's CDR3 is CASSSPWNTEAFF. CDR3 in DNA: TGTGCCAGCAGCTCCCCTTGGAACACTGAAGCTTTCTTT.

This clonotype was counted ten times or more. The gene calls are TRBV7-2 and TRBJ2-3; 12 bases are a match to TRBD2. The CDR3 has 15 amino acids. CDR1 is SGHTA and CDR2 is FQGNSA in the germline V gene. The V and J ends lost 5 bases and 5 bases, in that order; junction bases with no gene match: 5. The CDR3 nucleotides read TGTGCCAGCAGCCCGCTAGCGGGGGGGCGAGATACGCAGTATTTT. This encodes CASSPLAGGRDTQYF.

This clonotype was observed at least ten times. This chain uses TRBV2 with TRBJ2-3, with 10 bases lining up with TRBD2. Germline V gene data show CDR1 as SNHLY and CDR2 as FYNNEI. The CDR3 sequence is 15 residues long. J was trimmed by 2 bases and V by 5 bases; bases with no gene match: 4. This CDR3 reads CASSPAGGITDTQYF. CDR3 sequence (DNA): TGTGCCAGCAGTCCAGCGGGGGGGATCACAGATACGCAGTATTTT. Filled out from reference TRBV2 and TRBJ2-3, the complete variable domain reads EPEVTQTPSHQVTQMGQEVILRCVPISNHLYFYWYRQILGQKVEFLVSFYNNEISEKSEIFDDQFSVERPDGSNFTLKIRSTKLEDSAMYFCASSPAGGITDTQYFGPGTRLTVL.

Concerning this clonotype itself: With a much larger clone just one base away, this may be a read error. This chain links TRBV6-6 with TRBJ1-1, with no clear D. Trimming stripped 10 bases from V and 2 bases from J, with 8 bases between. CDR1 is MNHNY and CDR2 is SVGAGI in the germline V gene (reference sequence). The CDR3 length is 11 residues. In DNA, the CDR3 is TGTGCCACCTCATTAAACACTGAAGCTTTCTTT. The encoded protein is CATSLNTEAFF.

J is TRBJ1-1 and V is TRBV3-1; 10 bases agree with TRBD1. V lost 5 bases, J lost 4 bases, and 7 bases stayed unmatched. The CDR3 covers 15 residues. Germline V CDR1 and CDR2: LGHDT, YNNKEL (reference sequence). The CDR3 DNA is TGTGCCAGCAGCGGAACGGGACAGGGGACCACTGAAGCTTTCTTT. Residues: CASSGTGQGTTEAFF.

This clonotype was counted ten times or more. The CDR3 loop reads CSDLQGSPEAFF. CDR3 DNA sequence: TGCAGCGACCTACAGGGATCCCCTGAAGCTTTCTTT. This chain links TRBV29-1 with TRBJ1-1, with D tentatively TRBD1 (6 bases). The germline gives CDR1 SQVTM, CDR2 ANQGSEA. This CDR3 is 12 amino acids long. V lost 7 bases to trimming and J lost 6 bases, with 15 bases between them.

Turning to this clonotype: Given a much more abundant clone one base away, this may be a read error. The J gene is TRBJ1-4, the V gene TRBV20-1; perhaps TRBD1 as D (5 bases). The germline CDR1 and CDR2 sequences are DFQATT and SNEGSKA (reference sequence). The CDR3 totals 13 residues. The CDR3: CSAYDRSNETLFF. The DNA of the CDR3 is TGCAGTGCTTATGACAGATCTAATGAAACACTGTTTTTT.

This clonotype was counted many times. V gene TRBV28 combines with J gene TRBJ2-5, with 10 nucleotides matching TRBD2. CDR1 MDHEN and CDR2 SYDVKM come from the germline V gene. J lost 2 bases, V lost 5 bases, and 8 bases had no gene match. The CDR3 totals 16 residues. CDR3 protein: CASSILAGAQQETQYF. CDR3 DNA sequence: TGTGCCAGCAGTATTCTAGCGGGGGCCCAACAAGAGACCCAGTACTTC.

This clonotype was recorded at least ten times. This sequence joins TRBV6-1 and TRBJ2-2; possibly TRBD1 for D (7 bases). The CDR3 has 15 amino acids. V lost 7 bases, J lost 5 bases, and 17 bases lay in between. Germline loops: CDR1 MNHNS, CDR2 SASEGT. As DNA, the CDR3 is TGTGCCAGCATTCGGACAGGAGGGGAAACCGGGGAGCTGTTTTTT. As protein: CASIRTGGETGELFF.

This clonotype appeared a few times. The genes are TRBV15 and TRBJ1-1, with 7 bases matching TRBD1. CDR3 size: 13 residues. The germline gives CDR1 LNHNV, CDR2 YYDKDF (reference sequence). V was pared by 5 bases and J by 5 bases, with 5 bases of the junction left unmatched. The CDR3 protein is CATSGGRGTEAFF. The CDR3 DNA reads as TGTGCCACCAGCGGTGGCAGGGGGACTGAAGCTTTCTTT. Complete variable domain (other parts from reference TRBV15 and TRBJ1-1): DAMVIQNPRYQVTQFGKPVTLSCSQTLNHNVMYWYQQKSSQAPKLLFHYYDKDFNNEADTPDNFQSRRPNTSFCFLDIRSPGLGDTAMYLCATSGGRGTEAFFGQGTRLTVV.

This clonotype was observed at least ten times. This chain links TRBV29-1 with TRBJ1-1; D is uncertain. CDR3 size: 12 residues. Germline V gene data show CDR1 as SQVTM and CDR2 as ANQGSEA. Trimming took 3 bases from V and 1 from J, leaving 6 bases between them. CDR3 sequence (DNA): TGCAGCGTTGAGGCAGGGAACACTGAAGCTTTCTTT. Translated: CSVEAGNTEAFF.

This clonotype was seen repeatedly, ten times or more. CDR3 nucleotides: TGCAGTGCTAGAGATCCAGTGGTAGCGGGGGGGAATGAGCAGTTCTTC. Its protein is CSARDPVVAGGNEQFF. This sequence joins TRBV20-1 and TRBJ2-1; 11 bases align to TRBD2. The CDR3 is 16 amino acids. Germline V gene data show CDR1 as DFQATT and CDR2 as SNEGSKA (reference sequence). V gave up 0 bases and J gave up 7 bases; unmatched junction bases: 8.